This TCR beta chain was observed in a study of T-cell memory formation after mild COVID-19. As concerns this clonotype: The antigen remains unidentified.

CDR3 size: 15 residues. Trimming cost V 2 bases and J 8 bases; bases outside gene matches: 9. The germline V gene encodes CDR1 SGHVS and CDR2 FNYEAQ. Overall study findings and caveats: Contracting CD4+ clones were located mainly in CM and EM, and CD8+ clones in EMRA.

5'RACE with constant-segment primers built TCRalpha and TCRbeta cDNA libraries with UMIs. TCRdb independently ran MiXCR on the 5' RACE reads; one entry per CDR3 protein. The data hold roughly 560,000 distinct CDR3 sequences, with just over 20% observed a single time. The receptor was isolated from an adult woman who had mild COVID-19 (a few samples of this study predate the infection). Cell type and time point are not known. The genes are TRBV7-6 and TRBJ1-2, with TRBD1 matching over 9 bases. Input material: PBMCs or a T cell subset sorted from them (not recorded which). CDR3 protein: CASSLYRTGGKGYTF. Written as DNA, the CDR3 is TGTGCCAGCAGCTTATACCGAACAGGGGGCAAAGGCTACACCTTC.